This T cell receptor (beta chain) was obtained from a study of cytomegalovirus exposure and HLA in healthy donors. The CDR3 spans 15 residues. V lost 4 bases and J 10 bases, leaving 17 bases between the germline ends. Germline V gene lookup returns CDR1 LNHDA and CDR2 SQIVND (reference sequence). PCR primers comprised 60 Vbeta and 13 Jbeta primers. In the original analysis: Per a later analysis, the number of unique TCR beta chains was some 82 million, of which 10 million to 11 million were shared. TCRdb's copy holds only in-frame clones and misses some; the assay was immunoSEQ multiplex PCR. That table supplies the V and J calls and clone size; D and trimming were determined from the DNA. The sample records 150,000 to 200,000 clones, approximately 84% being singletons. The count of this clone is one. The antigen remains undetermined. Study-wide points: Later analysis indicated greater clonal expansion among HLA-associated TCR beta chains than among equally common other chains. Reportedly, TCR beta sequences accurately predicted HLA-A and HLA-B alleles in most subjects. Later analysis demonstrated an association between a missense DCLRE1C variant and TCR beta V- and J-gene trimming.

This clonotype was obtained from a man aged 18 to 30 in good health and CMV-seronegative. This chain links TRBV19 with TRBJ1-6, with TRBD1 as a possible D gene (6 bases). Sequenced: PBMCs. CDR3 in DNA: TGTGCCAGTAGTAGATGGACAGACGCCGGCTCACCCCTCCACTTT. Its translation is CASSRWTDAGSPLHF.